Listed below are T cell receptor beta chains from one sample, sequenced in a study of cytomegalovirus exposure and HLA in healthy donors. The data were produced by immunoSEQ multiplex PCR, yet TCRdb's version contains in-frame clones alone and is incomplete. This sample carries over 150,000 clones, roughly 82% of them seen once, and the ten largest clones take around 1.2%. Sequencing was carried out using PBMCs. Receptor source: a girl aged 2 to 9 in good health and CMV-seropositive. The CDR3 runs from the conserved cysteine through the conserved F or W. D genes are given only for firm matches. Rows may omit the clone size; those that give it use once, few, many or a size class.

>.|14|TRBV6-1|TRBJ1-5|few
TGTGCCAGCAACCAAGGGGGTCCATATCAGCCCCAGCATTTT
CASNQGGPYQPQHF
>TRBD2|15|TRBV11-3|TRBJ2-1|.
TGTGCCAGCAGCTTAGGACTAGCGGGAAACAATGAGCAGTTCTTC
CASSLGLAGNNEQFF
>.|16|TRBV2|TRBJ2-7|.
TGTGCCAGCAGTGAATTACGGCGGGTGACTACCTACGAGCAGTACTTC
CASSELRRVTTYEQYF
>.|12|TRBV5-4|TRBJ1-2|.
TGTGCCAGCAGCTTGGACAGTTATGGCTACACCTTC
CASSLDSYGYTF
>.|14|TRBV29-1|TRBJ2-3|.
TGCAGCGTTGAAGAAACACCGATCACAGATACGCAGTATTTT
CSVEETPITDTQYF
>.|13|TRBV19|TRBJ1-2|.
TGTGCCAGTAGTCCCGACAATAACTATGGCTACACCTTC
CASSPDNNYGYTF
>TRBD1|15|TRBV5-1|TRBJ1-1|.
TGCGCCAGCAGCACCCTTCTGACAGGGGGCACTGAAGCTTTCTTT
CASSTLLTGGTEAFF
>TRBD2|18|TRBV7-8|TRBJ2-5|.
TGTGCCAGCAGCTTACCTGGCGGGAGGGCCGCTTTAATGGAGACCCAGTACTTC
CASSLPGGRAALMETQYF
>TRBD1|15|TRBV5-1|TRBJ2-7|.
TGCGCCAGCAGCCGGCCAGACAGGGGGCCCGCCGAGCAGTACTTC
CASSRPDRGPAEQYF
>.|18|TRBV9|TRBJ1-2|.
TGTGCCAGCAGTGGACTTAGGACCGATTCCTCTAGCTACTATGGCTACACCTTC
CASSGLRTDSSSYYGYTF
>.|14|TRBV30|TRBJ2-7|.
TGTGCCTGGAGTGTACTTGGCGGGAACAACGAGCAGTACTTC
CAWSVLGGNNEQYF
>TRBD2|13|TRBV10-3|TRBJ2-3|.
TGTGCCATCAACCCCGGGAGGACAGATACGCAGTATTTT
CAINPGRTDTQYF
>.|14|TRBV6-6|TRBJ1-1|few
TGTGCCAGCAGTTACTCAGGGGTTAACACTGAAGCTTTCTTT
CASSYSGVNTEAFF
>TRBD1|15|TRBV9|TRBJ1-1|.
TGTGCCAGCAGCGTAGTGGCAGGGGGGAACACTGAAGCTTTCTTT
CASSVVAGGNTEAFF
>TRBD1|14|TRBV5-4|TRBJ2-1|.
TGTGCCAGCAGCTCGCCGGGACAGGCCAATGAGCAGTTCTTC
CASSSPGQANEQFF
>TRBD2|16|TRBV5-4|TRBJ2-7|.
TGTGCCAGCAGCACCGGGGGGGGGCTTAGGACCTACGAGCAGTACTTC
CASSTGGGLRTYEQYF
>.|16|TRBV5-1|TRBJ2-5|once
TGCGCCAGCAGCTTGGGACTGGCAAACCCCCAAGAGACCCAGTACTTC
CASSLGLANPQETQYF
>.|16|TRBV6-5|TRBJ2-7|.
TGTGCCAGCAGTTACTCCGTATGGACTTTTAGGTACGAGCAGTACTTC
CASSYSVWTFRYEQYF
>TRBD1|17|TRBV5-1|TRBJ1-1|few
TGCGCCAGCAGCCACCGGGACAGGGGAGACATGAACACTGAAGCTTTCTTT
CASSHRDRGDMNTEAFF
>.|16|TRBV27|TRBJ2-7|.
TGTGCCAGCAGTTTTGGTAGGGGAGGAAACACCTACGAGCAGTACTTC
CASSFGRGGNTYEQYF
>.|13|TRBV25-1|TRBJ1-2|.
TGTGCCAGCAGTGAATGGGCAGGGGCTGGCTACACCTTC
CASSEWAGAGYTF
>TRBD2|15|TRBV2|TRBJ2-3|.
TGTGCCAGCTACCGGACTAGCGGGAGTACAGATACGCAGTATTTT
CASYRTSGSTDTQYF
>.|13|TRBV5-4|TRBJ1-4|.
TGTGCCAGCAGCCCACGGGATAATGAAAAACTGTTTTTT
CASSPRDNEKLFF
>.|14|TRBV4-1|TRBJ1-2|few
TGCGCCAGCAGCCAAACGGTAGCTAACTATGGCTACACCTTC
CASSQTVANYGYTF
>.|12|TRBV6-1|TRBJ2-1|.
TGTGCCAGCAGTGAAGGAGGAGATGAGCAGTTCTTC
CASSEGGDEQFF
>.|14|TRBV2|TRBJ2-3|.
TGTGCCAGCAGTGATCCCCAGGGCGCAGATACGCAGTATTTT
CASSDPQGADTQYF
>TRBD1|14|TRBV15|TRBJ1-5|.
TGTGCCACCAGCGGGGGACAGATTAATCAGCCCCAGCATTTT
CATSGGQINQPQHF
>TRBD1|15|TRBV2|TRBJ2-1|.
TGTGCCAGCAGGCCGGGGACAGTTTCCTACGATGAGCAGTTCTTC
CASRPGTVSYDEQFF
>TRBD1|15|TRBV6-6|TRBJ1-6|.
TGTGCCAGCAGTTACACCACAGGGGCAGAATCACCCCTCCACTTT
CASSYTTGAESPLHF
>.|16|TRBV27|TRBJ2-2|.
TGTGCCAGCAGGCCACACAGCATTGAACACACCGGGGAGCTGTTTTTT
CASRPHSIEHTGELFF
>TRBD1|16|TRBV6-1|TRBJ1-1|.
TGTGCCAGCAGTGAAGTTGGGGGGACAGGGACCACTGAAGCTTTCTTT
CASSEVGGTGTTEAFF
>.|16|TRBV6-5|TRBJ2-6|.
TGTGCCAGCAGTTACTCCAGGGTTTCTGGGGCCAACGTCCTGACTTTC
CASSYSRVSGANVLTF
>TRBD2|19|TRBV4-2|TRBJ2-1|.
TGTGCCAGCAGCCAAATAGGGACTAGCGGGGGGGCCCTCGTGAATGAGCAGTTCTTC
CASSQIGTSGGALVNEQFF
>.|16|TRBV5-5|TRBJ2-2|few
TGTGCCAGCAGCTTGATAGGCGGCAGTAACACCGGGGAGCTGTTTTTT
CASSLIGGSNTGELFF
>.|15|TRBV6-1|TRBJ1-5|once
TGTGCCAGCGGTTCAGGTGCCGGCGGGAATCAGCCCCAGCATTTT
CASGSGAGGNQPQHF
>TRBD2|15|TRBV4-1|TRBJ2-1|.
TGCGCCAGCAGCCAAGCTTACGGGAGGTCCAATGAGCAGTTCTTC
CASSQAYGRSNEQFF
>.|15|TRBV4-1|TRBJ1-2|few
TGCGCCAGCAGCCAAGAGCCGACTACTAACTATGGCTACACCTTC
CASSQEPTTNYGYTF
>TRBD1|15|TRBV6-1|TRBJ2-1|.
TGTGCCAGCAGTGAAGCGGGGGACAGGAGCAATGAGCAGTTCTTC
CASSEAGDRSNEQFF
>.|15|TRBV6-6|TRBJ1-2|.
TGTGCCAGCACCAGAGGGCCATTGGAAGTTTATGGCTACACCTTC
CASTRGPLEVYGYTF
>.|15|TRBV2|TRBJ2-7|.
TGTGCCAGCAGATGGGACCAGGGGGGTTCCTACGAGCAGTACTTC
CASRWDQGGSYEQYF
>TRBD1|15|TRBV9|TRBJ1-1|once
TGTGCCAGCTCCTCGCAGGGGGCTTTGAACACTGAAGCTTTCTTT
CASSSQGALNTEAFF
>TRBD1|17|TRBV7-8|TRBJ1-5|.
TGTGCCAGCAGCTCAGCAAGACAGGGCCAGAGGAATCAGCCCCAGCATTTT
CASSSARQGQRNQPQHF
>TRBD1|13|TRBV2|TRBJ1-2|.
TGTGCCTGCCACGGCGACAGGGGGGATGGCTACACCTTC
CACHGDRGDGYTF
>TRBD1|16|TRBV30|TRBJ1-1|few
TGTGCCTGCTCGCAGGGGGTTGGTGTGGGTGTAGGCGAAGCTTTCTTT
CACSQGVGVGVGEAFF